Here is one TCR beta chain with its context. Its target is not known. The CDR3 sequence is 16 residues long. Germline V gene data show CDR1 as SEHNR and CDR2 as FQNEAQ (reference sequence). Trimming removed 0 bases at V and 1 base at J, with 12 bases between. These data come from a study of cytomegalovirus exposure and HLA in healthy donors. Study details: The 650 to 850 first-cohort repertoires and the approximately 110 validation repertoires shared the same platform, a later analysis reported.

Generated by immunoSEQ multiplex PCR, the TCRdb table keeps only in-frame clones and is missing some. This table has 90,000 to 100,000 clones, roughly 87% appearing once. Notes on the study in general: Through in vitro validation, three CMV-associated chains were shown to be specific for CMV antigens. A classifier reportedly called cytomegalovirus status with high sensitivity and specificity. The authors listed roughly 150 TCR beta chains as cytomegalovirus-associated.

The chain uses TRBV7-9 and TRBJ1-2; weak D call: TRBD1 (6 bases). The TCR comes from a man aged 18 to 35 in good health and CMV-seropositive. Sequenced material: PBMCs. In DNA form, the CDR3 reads TGTGCCAGCAGCTTAGCGCGGGGGCGCGGTAACTATGGCTACACCTTC. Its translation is CASSLARGRGNYGYTF.